The present T cell receptor (beta chain) was sequenced within a study of T cells expressing NK-cell markers. Study findings and constraints: Where several donors were concerned, these clonotypes also led the CD3+CD56-NKG2C+ fraction.

Turning to this clonotype: Its cognate antigen is unknown.

The CDR3 is 16 amino acids. TCRdb reprocessed the 5' RACE reads and stores each CDR3 protein as one record, lacking DNA. This sample contains about 260,000 distinct CDR3 sequences. The V call is TRBV21-1, the J call TRBJ2-1; TCRdb proposes TRBD1, but this gene call is untestable without DNA. TRBV21-1 is classified as a pseudogene. The sequencing sample was made of blood T cells: a sorted CD56 or NKG2C T cell subset, CD4+ or CD8+ T cells, or bulk PBMC T cells (not recorded which). The sequence was collected from a woman between 18 and 75 years old in good health. CDR3 protein: CASSPGGKRGYNEQFF.